One and the same sample provided the 8 T cell receptor beta chains below, sequenced in a study of blood T cells in healthy people across ages (dated by TCRdb to the mid-2010s). Receptor libraries were prepared by 5' RACE. Instrument used: Illumina HiSeq 2500. A second PCR of roughly 7 to 11 cycles was run with a J-beta primer mix and a sample-barcoded 5' primer. The raw public reads went through TCRdb reprocessing: fastp at Q25, MiXCR clone calling, in-frame beta chains kept. Duplicate CDR3 protein sequences are folded into a single record with the most common DNA and genes. Present in this sample are hundreds of thousands of distinct CDR3 sequences, 40% to 65% of which were seen just once. The ten largest account for roughly 13% of the sample. Sequenced: blood. Source of these receptors: an elderly woman in good health.

The chain couples TRBV6-1 to TRBJ2-1; TRBD1 matches at 9 bases. The germline V gene has CDR1 MNHNS and CDR2 SASEGT. V lost 5 bases, J lost 7 bases, and 12 bases stayed unmatched. The CDR3 spans 16 residues. The DNA for the CDR3 is TGTGCCAGCAGTATACGGACAGGGGCCACCCCAAATGAGCAGTTCTTC. It codes for CASSIRTGATPNEQFF.

This CDR3 reads CASSGRATAEQFF. CDR3 nucleotides: TGTGCCAGCAGCGGAAGGGCGACGGCTGAGCAGTTCTTC. The rearrangement joins TRBV9 to TRBJ2-1; D not certain. CDR1 is SGDLS and CDR2 is YYNGEE in the germline V gene. V dropped 3 bases and J dropped 9 bases, with 13 bases sitting between them. CDR3 length equals 13 residues.

V is TRBV18 and J is TRBJ2-3, with a weak D call TRBD1 (5 bases). Trimming cost V 2 bases and J 4 bases, with 13 bases left between them. Per germline, CDR1 KGHSH and CDR2 LQKENI. The CDR3 length is 15 residues. The CDR3 protein is CASSPSADNADTQYF. DNA for the CDR3: TGTGCCAGCTCACCATCGGCGGACAACGCAGATACGCAGTATTTT.

The chain is built from TRBV10-3 and TRBJ1-1; 9 bases agree with TRBD1. CDR1 and CDR2 from the germline V gene are ENHRY and SYGVKD. V gave up 10 bases and J gave up 1 base; unmatched junction bases: 10. This CDR3 spans 15 amino acids. CDR3 protein: CATRDRAFTNTEAFF. The DNA for the CDR3 is TGTGCCACCCGGGACAGGGCTTTTACGAACACTGAAGCTTTCTTT.

The chain joins TRBV20-1 to TRBJ1-1, with D perhaps matching TRBD1 (5 bases). There are 15 residues in the CDR3. Germline CDR1 is DFQATT and CDR2 is SNEGSKA (reference sequence). V was trimmed by 3 bases and J by 3 bases, leaving 17 bases between them. CDR3 sequence (DNA): TGCAGTGCTAGTTTCGTGGGGGTATGGGACACTGAAGCTTTCTTT. Translated: CSASFVGVWDTEAFF.

This chain joins TRBV4-3 and TRBJ2-1; 8 positions agree with TRBD1. Near its end, the DNA agrees better with TRBJ2-7, so the J call may be wrong. CDR3 size: 15 residues. The germline V gene encodes CDR1 LGHNA and CDR2 YSLEER. CDR3: CASSQDWTGSFEQYF. The CDR3 DNA follows: TGCGCCAGCAGCCAAGACTGGACAGGGTCTTTCGAGCAGTACTTC.

V and J are TRBV6-6 and TRBJ2-6; D remains ambiguous. CDR1 is MNHNY, CDR2 SVGAGI, per germline (reference sequence). V was trimmed by 6 bases and J by 1 base, leaving 4 bases between them. This CDR3 is 13 amino acids long. The CDR3 loop is CASRESGANVLTF. The DNA of the CDR3 is TGTGCCAGCAGGGAATCTGGGGCCAACGTCCTGACTTTC.

This clonotype has only a few counts. V is TRBV5-1 and J is TRBJ1-5, with D hard to call. This CDR3 contains 15 residues. The germline gives CDR1 SGHRS, CDR2 YFSETQ. Trimming removed 0 bases from V and 5 bases from J, with 12 bases in between. The CDR3 loop is CASSLDGQGYQPQHF. The CDR3 DNA reads as TGCGCCAGCAGCTTGGATGGGCAAGGATATCAGCCCCAGCATTTT.